Presented here are 23 T cell receptor beta chains from one specimen sequenced in a study of blood T cell repertoires in COVID-19. The method was immunoSEQ multiplex PCR; TCRdb's version includes in-frame clones alone and lacks a portion of them. In the table there are about 95,000 clones, 75% to 90% of which are singletons. Source material: peripheral blood. These TCRs come from a man aged 55 to 70 with COVID-19, enrolled during active disease.

The V gene is TRBV28, the J gene TRBJ1-4; D unresolved. V shed 8 bases and J shed 2 bases, with 9 bases lying between them. The CDR3 contains 13 residues. Germline V lookup: CDR1 MDHEN, CDR2 SYDVKM. The CDR3 sequence: CASEGGTNEKLFF. The CDR3 DNA reads TGTGCCAGCGAGGGAGGGACTAATGAAAAACTGTTTTTT.

The chain recombines TRBV19 with TRBJ2-7, with D possibly being TRBD1 (5 bases). CDR3 length: 12 amino acids. The V gene's germline CDR1 is LNHDA and CDR2 SQIVND (reference sequence). The V gene lost 1 base and the J gene lost 6 bases, with 7 bases spanning the gap. CDR3 bases: TGTGCCAGTAGTATAGGAAGGGGCGAGCAGTACTTC. It specifies CASSIGRGEQYF.

The table lists this clone with a few counts. The rearrangement joins TRBV18 to TRBJ1-5; D is unclear. Trimming cost V 3 bases and J 2 bases, with 11 bases left between them. From germline, CDR1 is KGHSH and CDR2 LQKENI. This CDR3 is built from 15 residues. The CDR3, as DNA: TGTGCCAGCTCACCCCTACCCCCGGGCAATCAGCCCCAGCATTTT. Amino acids: CASSPLPPGNQPQHF.

This chain connects TRBV28 to TRBJ1-1; no firm D call. Trimming left V 7 bases short and J 0 bases short, with 18 bases between. CDR3 length: 16 amino acids. Germline V gene sequence: CDR1 MDHEN, CDR2 SYDVKM. The CDR3 coding sequence is TGTGCCAGCAAAGGTTCGCAGTTTAGCTTGAACACTGAAGCTTTCTTT. This gives the protein CASKGSQFSLNTEAFF.

The gene calls are TRBV2 and TRBJ1-1, with unresolved D. The germline V gene encodes CDR1 SNHLY and CDR2 FYNNEI. This CDR3 has 13 amino acids. Trimming took 3 bases from V and 1 from J, leaving 6 bases between them. The CDR3 reads CASSDGGNTEAFF. In nucleotides, the CDR3 is TGTGCCAGCAGTGACGGAGGGAACACTGAAGCTTTCTTT.

This clone was detected once. This chain links TRBV10-3 with TRBJ2-2; no clear D gene. CDR1 and CDR2 (germline): ENHRY, SYGVKD. The CDR3 sequence is 13 residues long. V lost 7 bases and J 0 bases, leaving 6 bases between the germline ends. CDR3 nucleotide sequence: TGTGCCATCACGGCGGCGAACACCGGGGAGCTGTTTTTT. As protein: CAITAANTGELFF.

The chain links TRBV18 to TRBJ1-1; the match to TRBD1 covers 7 bases. V lost 2 bases, J lost 2 bases, and 2 bases stayed unmatched. Germline assignment: CDR1 KGHSH and CDR2 LQKENI. The CDR3 is 14 residues long. The CDR3 region has the DNA TGTGCCAGCTCACCAACAGGGGTCAACACTGAAGCTTTCTTT. Encoded protein: CASSPTGVNTEAFF.

This chain uses TRBV2 with TRBJ2-3; the D gene is possibly TRBD1 (6 bases). The germline CDR1 and CDR2 sequences are SNHLY and FYNNEI. The CDR3 contains 13 residues. With 4 bases removed from V and 9 bases from J, the gap between germline ends came to 14 bases. The CDR3 protein is CASSAQGEETQYF. The CDR3, as DNA: TGTGCCAGCAGTGCACAGGGCGAGGAGACGCAGTATTTT.

The V and J genes are TRBV30 and TRBJ1-5; no clear D gene. CDR1 and CDR2 from the germline V gene are GTSNPN and SVGIG (reference sequence). V lost 1 base and J 1 base, leaving 5 bases between the germline ends. The CDR3 length is 13 residues. This CDR3 is CAWSGRSNQPQHF. CDR3 bases: TGTGCCTGGAGTGGCCGGAGCAATCAGCCCCAGCATTTT.

This rearrangement joins TRBV11-2 to TRBJ2-5; 12 nucleotides line up with TRBD2. V was clipped by 7 bases and J by 2 bases; unmatched bases: 14. The CDR3 consists of 18 residues. CDR1 is SGHAT, CDR2 FQNNGV, per germline. Here the CDR3 reads CASNHPSLAGGGQETQYF. In nucleotides, the CDR3 is TGTGCCAGCAATCACCCGAGCCTAGCGGGAGGGGGGCAAGAGACCCAGTACTTC.

The gene calls are TRBV30 and TRBJ1-2; D is unresolved. The V end lost 0 bases, the J end lost 2 bases, and 7 bases lay between the germline ends. CDR1 is GTSNPN and CDR2 is SVGIG in the germline V gene (reference sequence). The CDR3 loop spans 13 amino acids. This CDR3 reads CAWSVTGNYGYTF. In nucleotides, the CDR3 is TGTGCCTGGAGTGTAACCGGGAACTATGGCTACACCTTC.

The rearrangement links TRBV5-1 to TRBJ1-1; TRBD1 aligns across 10 bases. The CDR3 loop spans 15 amino acids. The junction had 6 bases not matched to a gene; V was cut back by 3 bases and J by 4 bases. The germline V gene encodes CDR1 SGHRS and CDR2 YFSETQ. The CDR3 nucleotides are TGCGCCAGCAGCTCCGAGACAGGGGGCATCACTGAAGCTTTCTTT. This gives the protein CASSSETGGITEAFF.

The V call is TRBV9, the J call TRBJ2-1; 7 bases map to TRBD2. J was trimmed by 2 bases and V by 2 bases; bases with no gene match: 4. The CDR3 spans 15 residues. Germline lookup yields CDR1 SGDLS and CDR2 YYNGEE. Here the CDR3 reads CASSVTGGAYNEQFF. The CDR3 coding sequence is TGTGCCAGCAGCGTCACGGGAGGCGCCTACAATGAGCAGTTCTTC.

The chain joins TRBV11-2 to TRBJ1-2; D might be TRBD1 (6 bases). CDR1 is SGHAT and CDR2 is FQNNGV in the germline V gene. Trimming took 6 bases from V and 4 from J, leaving 15 bases between them. The CDR3 has 14 residues. The CDR3 sequence: CASRDTGFGYGYTF. DNA of the CDR3: TGTGCCAGCAGGGATACAGGGTTCGGCTATGGCTACACCTTC.

The table lists this clone with a count of one. The rearrangement uses TRBV18 and TRBJ2-2, with TRBD2 matching 10 bases. The CDR3 sequence is 17 residues long. Germline CDR1 is KGHSH and CDR2 is LQKENI. J was trimmed by 6 bases and V by 0 bases; bases with no gene match: 7. CDR3 nucleotides: TGTGCCAGCTCACCACCGAGTAGCGGGAGGACGGCCGGGGAGCTGTTTTTT. It encodes CASSPPSSGRTAGELFF.

The chain links TRBV11-2 to TRBJ1-4, with 7 nucleotides matching TRBD1. Looked up from germline, CDR1 is SGHAT and CDR2 is FQNNGV. The CDR3 is 15 amino acids. V was clipped by 0 bases and J by 8 bases; unmatched bases: 6. The CDR3 here is CASSLDVTGREKLFF. The CDR3 coding sequence is TGTGCCAGCAGCTTAGATGTGACAGGGAGAGAAAAACTGTTTTTT.

This chain uses TRBV29-1 with TRBJ1-5, with 11 nucleotides matching TRBD1. The CDR3 runs to 16 residues. The V segment lost 0 bases and the J segment 7 bases; nucleotides outside the gene matches: 8. CDR1 and CDR2 (germline): SQVTM, ANQGSEA. This CDR3 reads CSVEDGTGGRGQPQHF. The DNA of the CDR3 is TGCAGCGTTGAAGACGGGACAGGGGGACGGGGACAGCCCCAGCATTTT.

The chain links TRBV30 to TRBJ1-6, with TRBD1 matching 10 bases. This CDR3 has 13 residues. CDR1 and CDR2 from the germline V gene are GTSNPN and SVGIG (reference sequence). V gave up 8 bases and J gave up 8 bases; unmatched junction bases: 6. Here the CDR3 reads CAGDRGSDSPLHF. The CDR3 bases are TGTGCCGGGGACAGGGGTAGCGATTCACCCCTCCACTTT.

The V and J genes are TRBV29-1 and TRBJ1-2; no definite D call. The germline V gene has CDR1 SQVTM and CDR2 ANQGSEA. Trimming took off 5 bases at V and 3 bases at J, with 13 bases between the two ends. This CDR3 contains 13 residues. The CDR3 DNA is TGCAGCGTTCAGGACTCCTGGGACTATGGCTACACCTTC. Its protein product is CSVQDSWDYGYTF. Full variable domain (remainder filled in from reference TRBV29-1 and TRBJ1-2): SAVISQKPSRDICQRGTSLTIQCQVDSQVTMMFWYRQQPGQSLTLIATANQGSEATYESGFVIDKFPISRPNLTFSTLTVSNMSPEDSSIYLCSVQDSWDYGYTFGSGTRLTVV.

V usage is TRBV2 and J usage is TRBJ2-7; perhaps TRBD2 as D (6 bases). The germline CDR1 and CDR2 sequences are SNHLY and FYNNEI. The CDR3 is 12 residues long. V lost 8 bases and J lost 5, with 13 bases in between. The CDR3 sequence is CASHETRNEQYF. As DNA, the CDR3 is TGTGCCAGCCACGAGACTAGGAACGAGCAGTACTTC.

The CDR3, as DNA: TGTGCCAGCAGTATAACAGGGGGCGCACACAATGAGCAGTTCTTC. Translation gives CASSITGGAHNEQFF. This chain uses TRBV2 with TRBJ2-1; 9 bases match TRBD1. This CDR3 is built from 15 residues. V dropped 5 bases and J dropped 5; count of bases not matched to a gene: 7. The germline gives CDR1 SNHLY, CDR2 FYNNEI.

This clone was counted a single time. The chain has TRBV5-1 and TRBJ2-3; TRBD1 might be the D (6 bases). V lost 0 bases, J lost 0 bases, and 11 bases lay in between. CDR1 and CDR2 (germline): SGHRS, YFSETQ. The CDR3 consists of 16 residues. In DNA, the CDR3 is TGCGCCAGCAGCTTGGCCGCAGGGGCGAGCACAGATACGCAGTATTTT. Amino acid sequence: CASSLAAGASTDTQYF.

This clone was counted once. The J gene is TRBJ2-7, the V gene TRBV5-5, with 8 bases matching TRBD2. This CDR3 comprises 16 residues. CDR1 is SGHKS, CDR2 YYEKEE, per germline (reference sequence). J gave up 1 base and V 4 bases, and 10 bases lay outside the gene matches. The CDR3 region has the DNA TGTGCCAGCAGCCTGGAGGTGGCTAGCGGGTCCTACGAGCAGTACTTC. It translates to CASSLEVASGSYEQYF.